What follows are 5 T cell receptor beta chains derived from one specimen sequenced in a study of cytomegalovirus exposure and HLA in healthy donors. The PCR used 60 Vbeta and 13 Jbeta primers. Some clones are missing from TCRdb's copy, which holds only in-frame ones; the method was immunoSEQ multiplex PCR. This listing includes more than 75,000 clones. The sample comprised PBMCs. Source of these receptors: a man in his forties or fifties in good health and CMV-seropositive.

DNA for the CDR3: TGTGCCAGCAGCCAGTTTATCGGAGCCTACGAGCAGTACTTC. Translated, it gives CASSQFIGAYEQYF. The chain couples TRBV6-5 to TRBJ2-7; no reliable D call. Per germline, CDR1 MNHEY and CDR2 SVGAGI. The CDR3 consists of 14 residues. Trimming removed 6 bases from V and 2 bases from J, with 14 bases in between.

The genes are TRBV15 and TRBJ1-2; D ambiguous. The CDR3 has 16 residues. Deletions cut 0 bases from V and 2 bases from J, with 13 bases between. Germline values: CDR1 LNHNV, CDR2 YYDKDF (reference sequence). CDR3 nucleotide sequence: TGTGCCACCAGCAGAGATCCCCGTAGTGTGAACTATGGCTACACCTTC. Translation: CATSRDPRSVNYGYTF.

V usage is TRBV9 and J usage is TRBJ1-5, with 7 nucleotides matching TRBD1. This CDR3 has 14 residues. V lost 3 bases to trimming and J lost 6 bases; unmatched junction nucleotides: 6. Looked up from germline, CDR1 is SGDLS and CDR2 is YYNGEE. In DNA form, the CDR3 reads TGTGCCAGCAGCGGCCGGGACAGTCCTCAGCCCCAGCATTTT. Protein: CASSGRDSPQPQHF.

CDR3: CASSYRTGPIGTEAFF. DNA for the CDR3: TGTGCCAGCAGCTATCGGACAGGGCCTATAGGCACTGAAGCTTTCTTT. The chain carries TRBV13 and TRBJ1-1, with 8 bases lining up with TRBD1. The V and J ends lost 4 bases and 4 bases, in that order; junction bases with no gene match: 11. Germline V gene data show CDR1 as PRHDT and CDR2 as FYEKMQ (reference sequence). This CDR3 contains 16 residues.

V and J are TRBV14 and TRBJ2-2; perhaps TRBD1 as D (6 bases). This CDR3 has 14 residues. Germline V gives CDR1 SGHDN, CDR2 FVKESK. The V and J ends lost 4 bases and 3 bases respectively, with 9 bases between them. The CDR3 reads CASSRDTYTGELFF. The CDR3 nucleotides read TGTGCCAGCAGCCGGGACACTTACACCGGGGAGCTGTTTTTT.